The 31 T cell receptor beta chains below come from one sample, sequenced in a study of cytotoxic CD8 clonotypes in ibrutinib-treated CLL. TCRdb's copy holds only in-frame clones and misses some; the assay was immunoSEQ multiplex PCR. The sample consists of fewer than 150,000 clones, roughly 84% of them appearing once. Sequenced here: PBMCs, sampled after 24 months of ibrutinib treatment. These receptors were collected from a human donor with chronic lymphocytic leukemia.

The gene calls are TRBV15 and TRBJ1-4; D is undetermined. Germline loops: CDR1 LNHNV, CDR2 YYDKDF (reference sequence). The CDR3 length is 14 residues. The V and J ends lost 1 base and 4 bases respectively, with 7 bases between them. CDR3 region: CATSRGEFNEKLFF. DNA for the CDR3: TGTGCCACCAGCAGAGGAGAGTTTAATGAAAAACTGTTTTTT.

The rearrangement links TRBV16 to TRBJ1-6; weak D call: TRBD1 (6 bases). This CDR3 comprises 14 residues. Germline-derived CDR1 and CDR2 are KGHSY and FQNENV. Trimming stripped 10 bases from V and 6 bases from J, with 16 bases between. The CDR3 reads CATRNRQANSPLHF. The CDR3 DNA is TGTGCCACCCGTAACAGACAGGCTAATTCACCCCTCCACTTT.

This clone was seen a few times. The chain employs TRBV5-4 and TRBJ2-5, with 7 nucleotides matching TRBD1. Germline V lookup: CDR1 SGHNT, CDR2 YYREEE (reference sequence). The CDR3 has 13 amino acids. The J segment lost 2 bases and the V segment lost 3 bases, leaving 1 base of the junction unmatched. CDR3 residues: CASSSGQQETQYF. The CDR3 region has the DNA TGTGCCAGCAGCTCGGGACAGCAAGAGACCCAGTACTTC. The full variable domain, rest sourced from reference TRBV5-4 and TRBJ2-5, is ETGVTQSPTHLIKTRGQQVTLRCSSQSGHNTVSWYQQALGQGPQFIFQYYREEENGRGNFPPRFSGLQFPNYSSELNVNALELDDSALYLCASSSGQQETQYFGPGTRLLVL.

This clone was found many times. This chain links TRBV15 with TRBJ1-6; no firm D call. Germline V lookup: CDR1 LNHNV, CDR2 YYDKDF (reference sequence). V was trimmed by 0 bases and J by 6 bases, leaving 0 bases between them. The CDR3 extends over 12 amino acids. CDR3 in amino acids: CATSRDNSPLHF. The CDR3 nucleotides are TGTGCCACCAGCAGAGATAATTCACCCCTCCACTTT.

In DNA, the CDR3 is TGTGCCAGCAGTGAACAGGGACGGGGCACTGAAGCTTTCTTT. Amino acid sequence: CASSEQGRGTEAFF. This chain links TRBV6-1 with TRBJ1-1; TRBD1 is a possible D gene (5 bases). CDR1 and CDR2 from the germline V gene are MNHNS and SASEGT. Trimming pared 2 bases from V and 4 bases from J, leaving 11 bases between. The CDR3 loop spans 14 amino acids.

V usage is TRBV7-2 and J usage is TRBJ1-6; D ambiguous. Germline V lookup: CDR1 SGHTA, CDR2 FQGNSA. CDR3 size: 14 residues. Trimming took 2 bases from V and 5 from J, leaving 7 bases between them. The CDR3 region is CASSLSPNNSPLHF. The CDR3 bases are TGTGCCAGCAGCTTATCACCGAATAATTCACCCCTCCACTTT.

The chain employs TRBV6-1 and TRBJ1-1, with TRBD1 matching 7 bases. After removal of 8 bases from V and 0 bases from J, the junction contained 3 bases not matched to a gene. CDR3 size: 13 residues. CDR1 and CDR2 from the germline V gene are MNHNS and SASEGT. The CDR3 loop reads CASLQGLNTEAFF. The CDR3 DNA sequence: TGTGCCAGCTTACAGGGGTTGAACACTGAAGCTTTCTTT.

This clone came up once. This chain's CDR3 is CASSLSRLQETQYF. DNA of the CDR3: TGTGCCAGCAGCTTAAGCAGGTTACAAGAGACCCAGTACTTC. The genes are TRBV7-9 and TRBJ2-5; D not resolved. V was clipped by 2 bases and J by 2 bases, with 9 bases between them. The CDR3 is 14 residues long. Germline values: CDR1 SEHNR, CDR2 FQNEAQ (reference sequence).

This CDR3 reads CASSDQSGGFTDTQYF. Here the CDR3 DNA reads TGTGCCAGCAGCGATCAAAGCGGGGGATTCACAGATACGCAGTATTTT. The gene calls are TRBV9 and TRBJ2-3; 8 nucleotides line up with TRBD2. The V and J ends lost 3 bases and 2 bases, in that order; junction bases with no gene match: 8. The CDR3 length is 16 residues. CDR1 is SGDLS and CDR2 is YYNGEE in the germline V gene.

The V and J genes are TRBV30 and TRBJ2-2, with a tentative D call TRBD1 (5 bases). V lost 1 base and J 4 bases, leaving 10 bases between the germline ends. The CDR3 has 14 residues. CDR1 is GTSNPN, CDR2 SVGIG, per germline (reference sequence). The CDR3 bases are TGTGCCTGGAGTGAGTTAGGGGTCACCGGGGAGCTGTTTTTT. Its protein is CAWSELGVTGELFF.

The table lists this clone with a count of one. This chain joins TRBV5-1 and TRBJ2-5; D ambiguous. CDR1 and CDR2 (germline): SGHRS, YFSETQ. CDR3 length: 14 amino acids. The germline V and J ends were trimmed by 0 bases and 3 bases, with 9 bases remaining between them. The CDR3 loop is CASSLDQYKETQYF. The CDR3 nucleotides read TGCGCCAGCAGCTTGGATCAGTATAAAGAGACCCAGTACTTC.

The rearrangement uses TRBV18 and TRBJ1-1, with 7 bases identical to TRBD1. Trimming cost V 3 bases and J 3 bases; bases outside gene matches: 13. Looked up from germline, CDR1 is KGHSH and CDR2 is LQKENI. This CDR3 comprises 17 residues. CDR3 sequence (DNA): TGTGCCAGCTCACCGCAATTTTCTGGGACAGAAGACACTGAAGCTTTCTTT. Protein: CASSPQFSGTEDTEAFF.

This chain connects TRBV27 to TRBJ2-5; D not certain. The CDR3 runs to 11 residues. Germline CDR1 and CDR2: MNHEY and SMNVEV (reference sequence). Trimming took off 2 bases at V and 5 bases at J, with 3 bases between the two ends. The CDR3 bases are TGTGCCAGCAGTTTAGGGGAGACCCAGTACTTC. This translates into CASSLGETQYF.

V usage is TRBV30 and J usage is TRBJ2-2; perhaps TRBD1 as D (6 bases). Trimming removed 5 bases at V and 4 bases at J, with 11 bases between. CDR3 length equals 13 residues. Germline V gives CDR1 GTSNPN, CDR2 SVGIG (reference sequence). The CDR3 nucleotides are TGTGCCTGGCAGGGGCTCGGCACCGGGGAGCTGTTTTTT. Translated, it gives CAWQGLGTGELFF.

This clone was counted only a few times. The chain is built from TRBV19 and TRBJ1-6; D may be TRBD1 (6 bases). Germline V gene sequence: CDR1 LNHDA, CDR2 SQIVND (reference sequence). This CDR3 has 16 residues. Trimming pared 5 bases from V and 8 bases from J, leaving 19 bases between. The CDR3 spells CASSPADSLGYSPLHF. The CDR3, as DNA: TGTGCCAGTAGTCCGGCGGACAGCCTAGGTTATTCACCCCTCCACTTT.

The chain uses TRBV5-1 and TRBJ1-3; TRBD1 agrees at 8 bases. With V trimmed by 1 base and J by 3 bases, 3 bases remained unmatched. In germline, CDR1 is SGHRS, CDR2 YFSETQ. This CDR3 region has 15 residues. The CDR3 DNA sequence: TGCGCCAGCAGCTTGAGAACAGGGGGTGGAAACACCATATATTTT. Translating gives CASSLRTGGGNTIYF. The entire variable domain, with the rest obtained from reference TRBV5-1 and TRBJ1-3, is as follows: KAGVTQTPRYLIKTRGQQVTLSCSPISGHRSVSWYQQTPGQGLQFLFEYFSETQRNKGNFPGRFSGRQFSNSRSEMNVSTLELGDSALYLCASSLRTGGGNTIYFGEGSWLTVV.

The genes are TRBV19 and TRBJ2-7; a possible D gene is TRBD2 (7 bases). Germline CDR1 is LNHDA and CDR2 is SQIVND (reference sequence). The CDR3 runs to 17 residues. V lost 2 bases and J 2 bases, leaving 19 bases between the germline ends. The CDR3: CASSILAGARGPYEQYF. CDR3 DNA: TGTGCCAGTAGTATATTGGCGGGGGCCAGGGGACCCTACGAGCAGTACTTC.

The chain uses TRBV5-6 and TRBJ1-3; D ambiguous. Per the germline V gene, CDR1 is SGHDT and CDR2 is YYEEEE. V lost 2 bases to trimming and J lost 0 bases, with 9 bases between them. This CDR3 region has 15 residues. The CDR3 DNA reads TGTGCCAGCAGCTTTTGGGGAAGCTCTGGAAACACCATATATTTT. As protein: CASSFWGSSGNTIYF.

On this clone itself: The same CDR3 is also encoded by other DNA sequences in this sample. This chain joins TRBV5-1 and TRBJ1-5; 7 bases agree with TRBD1. This CDR3 spans 14 amino acids. Germline assignment: CDR1 SGHRS and CDR2 YFSETQ. V shed 3 bases, J shed 2 bases, and the junction held 2 bases outside the gene matches. The CDR3 nucleotides read TGCGCCAGCAGCTCCGGACAGGGCAATCAGCCCCAGCATTTT. Protein sequence: CASSSGQGNQPQHF.

In this sample, this clone turned up once. This sequence joins TRBV28 and TRBJ1-1; 7 bases are shared with TRBD1. CDR1 and CDR2 (germline): MDHEN, SYDVKM. The CDR3 has 13 amino acids. V lost 4 bases, J lost 4 bases, and 3 bases stayed unmatched. The DNA of the CDR3 is TGTGCCAGCAGTTCGACAGGGCTCACTGAAGCTTTCTTT. Translated, it gives CASSSTGLTEAFF.

The chain couples TRBV30 to TRBJ2-1, with a possible D match to TRBD1 (5 bases). The CDR3 extends over 14 amino acids. Germline V gives CDR1 GTSNPN, CDR2 SVGIG (reference sequence). The ends were cut back, 8 bases at V and 0 bases at J, with 14 bases in the middle. CDR3 nucleotide sequence: TGTGCCGGTAGACAGTCCCGCTCCTACAATGAGCAGTTCTTC. Its protein product is CAGRQSRSYNEQFF.

The chain uses TRBV5-1 and TRBJ2-5, with D perhaps being TRBD1 or TRBD2 (5 bases each). The CDR3 consists of 17 residues. The germline CDR1 and CDR2 sequences are SGHRS and YFSETQ. The V end was cut by 0 bases, the J end by 1 base, with 16 bases between. CDR3 in DNA: TGCGCCAGCAGCTTGGACCCGGGACGGACGTTCCAAGAGACCCAGTACTTC. Its protein is CASSLDPGRTFQETQYF.

The chain recombines TRBV18 with TRBJ1-4; unclear D gene. CDR1 and CDR2 from the germline V gene are KGHSH and LQKENI. V lost 4 bases, J lost 1 base, and 7 bases lay in between. The CDR3 is 14 amino acids. DNA for the CDR3: TGTGCCAGCTCACACGAGATAACTAATGAAAAACTGTTTTTT. Translation: CASSHEITNEKLFF.

The J gene is TRBJ2-1, the V gene TRBV7-2, with 7 bases identical to TRBD2. CDR3 size: 16 residues. The V gene's germline CDR1 is SGHTA and CDR2 FQGNSA. Trimming removed 2 bases from V and 5 bases from J; junction bases left unmatched: 9. CDR3 residues: CASSLWRGSRNNEQFF. In DNA, the CDR3 is TGTGCCAGCAGCTTATGGCGGGGGAGCCGAAACAATGAGCAGTTCTTC.

The chain's CDR3 is CATGGGGGSNQPQHF. In DNA, the CDR3 is TGTGCCACAGGGGGGGGAGGGGGGAGCAATCAGCCCCAGCATTTT. The V and J genes are TRBV6-1 and TRBJ1-5; 7 bases map to TRBD1. CDR1 is MNHNS, CDR2 SASEGT, per germline. This CDR3 comprises 15 residues. J lost 1 base, V lost 10 bases, and 10 bases had no gene match.

The chain recombines TRBV28 with TRBJ2-3, with 7 bases lining up with TRBD1. The length of the CDR3 is 14 residues. CDR1 is MDHEN and CDR2 is SYDVKM in the germline V gene. The V segment lost 3 bases and the J segment 3 bases; nucleotides outside the gene matches: 3. The CDR3 spells CASSFRGSTDTQYF. The CDR3 DNA is TGTGCCAGCAGTTTCAGGGGGTCAACAGATACGCAGTATTTT.

The J gene is TRBJ1-5, the V gene TRBV19, with D perhaps TRBD1 (6 bases). The CDR3 contains 16 residues. V was cut by 2 bases and J by 4 bases, with 15 bases left in between. The germline CDR1 and CDR2 sequences are LNHDA and SQIVND (reference sequence). The CDR3 loop is CASSISTGTNNQPQHF. CDR3 DNA sequence: TGTGCCAGTAGTATAAGTACGGGGACAAATAATCAGCCCCAGCATTTT.

This clone was detected only once. This chain joins TRBV19 and TRBJ2-2; 11 bases fit TRBD1. CDR1 is LNHDA and CDR2 is SQIVND in the germline V gene (reference sequence). This CDR3 is built from 18 residues. Losses at the gene ends were 5 bases for V and 0 bases for J; bases not matched to a gene: 8. The CDR3 region has the DNA TGTGCCAGTAGTCTCCCCCGGACAGGGGGCTCGAACACCGGGGAGCTGTTTTTT. Translated: CASSLPRTGGSNTGELFF.

The chain combines TRBV7-9 with TRBJ1-3, with a weak D call TRBD1 (5 bases). Germline CDR1 and CDR2: SEHNR and FQNEAQ (reference sequence). The CDR3 covers 16 residues. V lost 2 bases, J lost 4 bases, and 15 bases lay in between. CDR3 nucleotide sequence: TGTGCCAGCAGCTTATCGAGAGGCAGGGAAGGAAACACCATATATTTT. This codes for CASSLSRGREGNTIYF.

This clone was counted a few times. The rearrangement joins TRBV7-6 to TRBJ2-7; 8 nucleotides agree with TRBD1. J gave up 7 bases and V 5 bases, and 7 bases lay outside the gene matches. The CDR3 consists of 13 residues. CDR1 is SGHVS, CDR2 FNYEAQ, per germline. As DNA, the CDR3 is TGTGCCAGCAGCGTCTCCCGGACAGGGGAGCAGTACTTC. Its translation is CASSVSRTGEQYF. Full variable domain (remainder filled in from reference TRBV7-6 and TRBJ2-7): GAGVSQSPRYKVTKRGQDVALRCDPISGHVSLYWYRQALGQGPEFLTYFNYEAQQDKSGLPNDRFSAERPEGSISTLTIQRTEQRDSAMYRCASSVSRTGEQYFGPGTRLTVT.

In its sample, this clone was seen once. V and J are TRBV5-1 and TRBJ1-1; D is possibly TRBD1 (5 bases). The V end lost 1 base, the J end lost 1 base, and 11 bases lay between the germline ends. Germline CDR1 SGHRS, CDR2 YFSETQ. This CDR3 spans 15 amino acids. In nucleotides, the CDR3 is TGCGCCAGCAGCTTGACAGGTTCCGGGAACACTGAAGCTTTCTTT. Amino acid sequence: CASSLTGSGNTEAFF.